These 6 T cell receptor beta chains share one sample of origin, sequenced in a study of blood T cell repertoires in COVID-19. Using immunoSEQ multiplex PCR, the repertoire was profiled, and TCRdb retains in-frame clones only, with some absent. The sample consists of about 200,000 clones, approximately 86% of them appearing once. Input material: peripheral blood. The source is a man between 60 and 75 years old with acute or convalescent COVID-19.

The J gene is TRBJ1-6, the V gene TRBV30, with D tentatively TRBD1 (6 bases). Looked up from germline, CDR1 is GTSNPN and CDR2 is SVGIG (reference sequence). Trimming shortened V by 2 bases and J by 10 bases, and 18 bases separated the two germline ends. This CDR3 has 15 residues. CDR3 coding DNA: TGTGCCTGGAGTCCCCCCGGGACATTCGCCTCACCCCTCCACTTT. Its translation is CAWSPPGTFASPLHF. The variable domain in full, completed from reference TRBV30 and TRBJ1-6, reads SQTIHQWPATLVQPVGSPLSLECTVEGTSNPNLYWYRQAAGRGLQLLFYSVGIGQISSEVPQNLSASRPQDRQFILSSKKLLLSDSGFYLCAWSPPGTFASPLHFGNGTRLTVT.

The CDR3 DNA reads TGTGCCAGCAGCGCGAACAGGGGGATTCAGCCCCAGCATTTT. This codes for CASSANRGIQPQHF. V usage is TRBV7-2 and J usage is TRBJ1-5; 8 bases are shared with TRBD1. Germline loops: CDR1 SGHTA, CDR2 FQGNSA. This CDR3 has 14 residues. Germline trimming cut 5 bases from V and 6 bases from J; bases unmatched to any gene: 6. The complete variable domain, with remaining parts taken from reference TRBV7-2 and TRBJ1-5, reads GAGVSQSPSNKVTEKGKDVELRCDPISGHTALYWYRQSLGQGLEFLIYFQGNSAPDKSGLPSDRFSAERTGGSVSTLTIQRTQQEDSAVYLCASSANRGIQPQHFGDGTRLSIL.

This chain connects TRBV6-5 to TRBJ2-2, with 7 bases aligning to TRBD1. The CDR3 has 15 amino acids. V lost 7 bases to trimming and J lost 0 bases; unmatched junction nucleotides: 5. The germline V gene has CDR1 MNHEY and CDR2 SVGAGI. CDR3 protein: CASNPGTANTGELFF. CDR3 coding DNA: TGTGCCAGCAACCCCGGGACAGCGAACACCGGGGAGCTGTTTTTT.

This chain connects TRBV9 to TRBJ2-7; 10 nucleotides match TRBD1. In germline, CDR1 is SGDLS, CDR2 YYNGEE. The CDR3 consists of 16 residues. Trimming cost V 3 bases and J 7 bases; bases outside gene matches: 13. CDR3 region: CASSDRPGQGIGEQYF. The CDR3 nucleotides read TGTGCCAGCAGCGATCGACCGGGACAGGGGATAGGGGAGCAGTACTTC.

This rearrangement joins TRBV6-5 to TRBJ1-1, with D perhaps TRBD1 (6 bases). V lost 6 bases, J lost 4 bases, and 12 bases lay in between. The CDR3 contains 13 residues. Germline CDR1 and CDR2: MNHEY and SVGAGI. CDR3 bases: TGTGCCAGCAGCGGACAGAGGACCACTGAAGCTTTCTTT. Translation gives CASSGQRTTEAFF.

The J gene is TRBJ1-6, the V gene TRBV10-3, with D maybe TRBD1 (5 bases). The CDR3 consists of 15 residues. From germline, CDR1 is ENHRY and CDR2 SYGVKD. V lost 7 bases and J 8 bases, leaving 18 bases between the germline ends. This CDR3 reads CAIKESGGSHSPLHF. In nucleotides, the CDR3 is TGTGCCATCAAGGAGAGCGGGGGAAGTCATTCACCCCTCCACTTT.